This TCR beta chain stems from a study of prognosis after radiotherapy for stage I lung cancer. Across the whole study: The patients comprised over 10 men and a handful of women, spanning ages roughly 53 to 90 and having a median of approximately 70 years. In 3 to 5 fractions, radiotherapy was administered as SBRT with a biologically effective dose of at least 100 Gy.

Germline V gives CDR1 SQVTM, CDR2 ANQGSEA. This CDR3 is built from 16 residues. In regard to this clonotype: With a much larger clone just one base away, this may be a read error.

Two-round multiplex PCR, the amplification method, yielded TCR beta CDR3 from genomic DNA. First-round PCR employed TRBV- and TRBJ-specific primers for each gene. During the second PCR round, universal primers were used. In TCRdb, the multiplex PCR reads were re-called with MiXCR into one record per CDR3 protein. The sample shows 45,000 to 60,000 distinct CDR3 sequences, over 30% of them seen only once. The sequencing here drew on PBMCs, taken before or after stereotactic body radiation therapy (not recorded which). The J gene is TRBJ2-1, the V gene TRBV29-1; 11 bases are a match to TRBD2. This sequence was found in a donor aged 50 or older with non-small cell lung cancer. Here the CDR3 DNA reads TGCAGAGCCCGACTGAGACTAGCGGGATCCTACAATGAGCAGTTCTTC. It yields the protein CRARLRLAGSYNEQFF.